Below are 5 T cell receptor beta chains sequenced from a single sample in a study of T cells after yellow fever vaccination. One entry per CDR3 protein results from TCRdb running MiXCR on the 5' RACE reads. This table holds 500,000 to 650,000 distinct CDR3 sequences, around 12% found once. The sequencing used PBMCs, collected on the day of the yellow fever booster vaccination. Receptor source: a young man who received the YFV17D yellow fever vaccine.

This clonotype has just a few counts. This rearrangement joins TRBV7-8 to TRBJ2-5; D ambiguous. Trimming left V 4 bases short and J 5 bases short, with 14 bases between. Germline V gene data show CDR1 as SGHVS and CDR2 as FQNEAQ. This CDR3 is 14 amino acids long. The CDR3 DNA reads TGTGCCAGCAGCTCCTCTCGGGCGATGGAGACCCAGTACTTC. Translating gives CASSSSRAMETQYF.

This clonotype was counted only a few times. The J gene is TRBJ2-7, the V gene TRBV6-1, with D possibly being TRBD1 or TRBD2 (5 bases each). Trimming stripped 7 bases from V and 6 bases from J, with 16 bases between. Germline loops: CDR1 MNHNS, CDR2 SASEGT. This CDR3 region has 13 residues. Here the CDR3 DNA reads TGTGCCAGCACCACCGGGGCTCTCGGCGAGCAGTACTTC. Its translation: CASTTGALGEQYF.

The chain employs TRBV7-6 and TRBJ2-1; D remains unclear. CDR1 SGHVS and CDR2 FNYEAQ come from the germline V gene. V gave up 1 base and J gave up 5 bases, with 6 bases separating them. This CDR3 region has 13 residues. DNA of the CDR3: TGTGCCAGCAGCTTAGTGTTGGACAATGAGCAGTTCTTC. Protein: CASSLVLDNEQFF.

This clonotype has just a few counts. This chain connects TRBV7-2 to TRBJ2-7, with 7 bases identical to TRBD1. The CDR3 is 15 residues long. Trimming cost V 3 bases and J 5 bases; bases outside gene matches: 10. Germline CDR1 and CDR2: SGHTA and FQGNSA. The CDR3 here is CASSFTGTAWNEQYF. The CDR3 DNA sequence: TGTGCCAGCAGCTTCACCGGGACAGCGTGGAACGAGCAGTACTTC.

This chain connects TRBV12-3 or TRBV12-4 to TRBJ1-5; D unresolved. The CDR3 totals 15 residues. Deletions cut 7 bases from V and 4 bases from J, with 17 bases between. The DNA of the CDR3 is TGTGCCAGCATTACGTCCGCGGGCATAAATCAGCCCCAGCATTTT. This sequence encodes CASITSAGINQPQHF.